Listed below are T cell receptor beta chains from one sample, sequenced in a study of CD8+ T cells in alopecia areata. The assay was immunoSEQ multiplex PCR, and TCRdb's table has in-frame clones only and misses some. The sample includes under 75,000 clones, roughly half seen only once; the top ten take about 18%. The specimen comprised CD8+ T cells sorted from blood, sampled at week 0. The receptors were sampled from a human donor with alopecia areata. The CDR3 runs from the conserved cysteine through the conserved F or W. Each record gives: clone size, D gene, V gene, J gene, CDR3 DNA, CDR3 protein. D genes are given only for firm matches. A row's size may be missing; if present it is once, few, many or a size class.

clone size: .
D gene: .
V gene: TRBV6-5
J gene: TRBJ2-7
CDR3 DNA: TGTGCCAGCAGTTTCCAACCTACAGGGGAGGCCTACGAGCAGTACTTC
CDR3 protein: CASSFQPTGEAYEQYF

clone size: .
D gene: .
V gene: TRBV9
J gene: TRBJ2-1
CDR3 DNA: TGTGCCAGCAGCGTAGGTTCTAGCTCCTACAATGAGCAGTTCTTC
CDR3 protein: CASSVGSSSYNEQFF

clone size: .
D gene: TRBD2
V gene: TRBV2
J gene: TRBJ2-7
CDR3 DNA: TGTGCCATCAGGACTAGCGGGAGAAACGAGCAGTACTTC
CDR3 protein: CAIRTSGRNEQYF

clone size: .
D gene: .
V gene: TRBV29-1
J gene: TRBJ2-7
CDR3 DNA: TGCAGCGCTCTAGGGGTCGAGCAGTACTTC
CDR3 protein: CSALGVEQYF

clone size: few
D gene: TRBD1
V gene: TRBV29-1
J gene: TRBJ2-7
CDR3 DNA: TGCAGCGTCAGAACAGGGGGCGTGGGGTACGAGCAGTACTTC
CDR3 protein: CSVRTGGVGYEQYF

clone size: few
D gene: .
V gene: TRBV15
J gene: TRBJ2-6
CDR3 DNA: TGTGCCACCAGCATTAACAGGGACTCTGGGGCCAACGTCCTGACTTTC
CDR3 protein: CATSINRDSGANVLTF

clone size: few
D gene: TRBD1
V gene: TRBV5-6
J gene: TRBJ1-4
CDR3 DNA: TGTGCCAGCAGTACACAGGGGTCGGATCTGTGTGAAAAACTGTTTTTT
CDR3 protein: CASSTQGSDLCEKLFF

clone size: few
D gene: .
V gene: TRBV27
J gene: TRBJ2-5
CDR3 DNA: TGTGCCAGCAGTGCAGAAACAGGCCCTTCTCCGCCGTACTTC
CDR3 protein: CASSAETGPSPPYF

clone size: once
D gene: TRBD2
V gene: TRBV29-1
J gene: TRBJ2-1
CDR3 DNA: TGCAGCGTGCACCCACTAGCGGGAGAAAAGAGGGGTGAGCAGTTCTTC
CDR3 protein: CSVHPLAGEKRGEQFF

clone size: .
D gene: .
V gene: TRBV25-1
J gene: TRBJ2-3
CDR3 DNA: TGTGCCAGCAGTAGAGGGGGGATAGATACGCAGTATTTT
CDR3 protein: CASSRGGIDTQYF

clone size: .
D gene: .
V gene: TRBV29-1
J gene: TRBJ2-7
CDR3 DNA: TGCAGCGTGGATTTTGAGGGCCAGCAGTACTTC
CDR3 protein: CSVDFEGQQYF

clone size: .
D gene: TRBD2
V gene: TRBV29-1
J gene: TRBJ2-1
CDR3 DNA: TGCAGCGTTGAAGGGGAGGGAGGGCTAAATGAGCAGTTCTTC
CDR3 protein: CSVEGEGGLNEQFF

clone size: .
D gene: TRBD2
V gene: TRBV15
J gene: TRBJ2-1
CDR3 DNA: TGTGCCACCGGCGGGAGATCCTACAATGAGCAGTTCTTC
CDR3 protein: CATGGRSYNEQFF

clone size: .
D gene: .
V gene: TRBV5-1
J gene: TRBJ2-3
CDR3 DNA: TGCGCCAGCAGCCCTAACCGAAGACAGGTAGATACGCAGTATTTT
CDR3 protein: CASSPNRRQVDTQYF

clone size: few
D gene: .
V gene: TRBV29-1
J gene: TRBJ2-1
CDR3 DNA: TGCAGCGTTGTACTCCGGGTAGATGAGCAGTTCTTC
CDR3 protein: CSVVLRVDEQFF

clone size: few
D gene: .
V gene: TRBV29-1
J gene: TRBJ2-7
CDR3 DNA: TGCAGCGTTGTGTGGCGAGAGAGCTACGAGCAGTACTTC
CDR3 protein: CSVVWRESYEQYF

clone size: .
D gene: TRBD1
V gene: TRBV30
J gene: TRBJ2-7
CDR3 DNA: TGTGCCTGGAGTGGGGACAGCGAGTTCCACGAGCAGTACTTC
CDR3 protein: CAWSGDSEFHEQYF

clone size: .
D gene: .
V gene: TRBV4-2
J gene: TRBJ2-1
CDR3 DNA: TGTGCCAGCAGCCAAGGGGGACCCACCAACAATGAGCAGTTCTTC
CDR3 protein: CASSQGGPTNNEQFF

clone size: .
D gene: .
V gene: TRBV7-9
J gene: TRBJ2-4
CDR3 DNA: TGTGCCAGCAGCGGGGGCCGAAACATTCAGTACTTC
CDR3 protein: CASSGGRNIQYF

clone size: medium-sized
D gene: TRBD1
V gene: TRBV28
J gene: TRBJ2-6
CDR3 DNA: TGTGCCAGCTCCTTTGGGACAGGGGAAGCCAACGTCCTGACTTTC
CDR3 protein: CASSFGTGEANVLTF

clone size: .
D gene: .
V gene: TRBV27
J gene: TRBJ2-7
CDR3 DNA: TGTGCCAGCAGTTTTACGGGGGTTCGCTACGAGCAGTACTTC
CDR3 protein: CASSFTGVRYEQYF

clone size: .
D gene: .
V gene: TRBV18
J gene: TRBJ2-6
CDR3 DNA: TGTGCCAGCTCACCAAAAGGTCAGTTTAGCTCTGGGGCCAACGTCCTGACTTTC
CDR3 protein: CASSPKGQFSSGANVLTF

clone size: .
D gene: .
V gene: TRBV18
J gene: TRBJ1-2
CDR3 DNA: TGTGCCAGCTCCGCAGAGGCTCCTAACTATGGCTACACCTTC
CDR3 protein: CASSAEAPNYGYTF

clone size: few
D gene: .
V gene: TRBV7-6
J gene: TRBJ2-3
CDR3 DNA: TGTGCCAGCAGCGACACAGATACGCAGTATTTT
CDR3 protein: CASSDTDTQYF

clone size: .
D gene: TRBD1
V gene: TRBV6-5
J gene: TRBJ2-7
CDR3 DNA: TGTGCCAGCAGTTTACAGGGGTACGAGCAGTACTTC
CDR3 protein: CASSLQGYEQYF

clone size: .
D gene: .
V gene: TRBV27
J gene: TRBJ2-7
CDR3 DNA: TGTGCCAGCAGTTTATCGATCCCTGGGGGTAGCTACGAGCAGTACTTC
CDR3 protein: CASSLSIPGGSYEQYF

clone size: .
D gene: TRBD2
V gene: TRBV7-9
J gene: TRBJ2-7
CDR3 DNA: TGTGCCAGCAGCCCACCGGGGCGGGAGAGCTACGAGCAGTACTTC
CDR3 protein: CASSPPGRESYEQYF

clone size: .
D gene: TRBD2
V gene: TRBV9
J gene: TRBJ2-1
CDR3 DNA: TGTGCCAGCAGCGTAGGGGGTAGCGGGGTCTACAATGAGCAGTTCTTC
CDR3 protein: CASSVGGSGVYNEQFF

clone size: few
D gene: TRBD2
V gene: TRBV5-5
J gene: TRBJ2-2
CDR3 DNA: TGTGCCAGCAGCCAGTCTGGACTAGCGGGCCGCACCGGGGAGCTGTTTTTT
CDR3 protein: CASSQSGLAGRTGELFF

clone size: few
D gene: .
V gene: TRBV7-2
J gene: TRBJ1-2
CDR3 DNA: TGTGCCAGCAGCTTAGTTTCGCAGGCCCCTACCTATGGCTACACCTTC
CDR3 protein: CASSLVSQAPTYGYTF

clone size: few
D gene: .
V gene: TRBV2
J gene: TRBJ1-5
CDR3 DNA: TGTGCCAGCAGTGATACGCTGCGGTCGGCCCTTAATCAGCCCCAGCATTTT
CDR3 protein: CASSDTLRSALNQPQHF

clone size: .
D gene: TRBD1
V gene: TRBV11-2
J gene: TRBJ1-2
CDR3 DNA: TGTGCCAGCAGCTTAGTTGGGACAGCTAACTATGGCTACACCTTC
CDR3 protein: CASSLVGTANYGYTF

clone size: once
D gene: TRBD2
V gene: TRBV9
J gene: TRBJ2-3
CDR3 DNA: TGTGCCAGCAGCGTAAGCGGGGGCCACACAGATACGCAGTATTTT
CDR3 protein: CASSVSGGHTDTQYF

clone size: .
D gene: TRBD2
V gene: TRBV30
J gene: TRBJ2-5
CDR3 DNA: TGTGCCTGGAGAGATAGACTAGCGGGAGACCCAAGGACCCAGTACTTC
CDR3 protein: CAWRDRLAGDPRTQYF

clone size: .
D gene: .
V gene: TRBV29-1
J gene: TRBJ2-1
CDR3 DNA: TGCAGCGTTGGAGGAGGGGACTACAATGAGCAGTTCTTC
CDR3 protein: CSVGGGDYNEQFF

clone size: .
D gene: .
V gene: TRBV6-5
J gene: TRBJ2-1
CDR3 DNA: TGTGCCATCTCTGAGGGAGGCACCTACAATGAGCAGTTCTTC
CDR3 protein: CAISEGGTYNEQFF

clone size: .
D gene: TRBD1
V gene: TRBV6-6
J gene: TRBJ2-3
CDR3 DNA: TGTGCCAGCAGTCACCCGACAGGGCTGGGGGATACGCAGTATTTT
CDR3 protein: CASSHPTGLGDTQYF

clone size: .
D gene: .
V gene: TRBV15
J gene: TRBJ2-2
CDR3 DNA: TGTGCCACCAGCAGTCCGGTGGGGGTAGTAGCGGACACCGGGGAGCTGTTTTTT
CDR3 protein: CATSSPVGVVADTGELFF

clone size: .
D gene: .
V gene: TRBV19
J gene: TRBJ1-3
CDR3 DNA: TGTGCCAGTAGTATCGGTGGGGAAGTCGGAAACACCATATATTTT
CDR3 protein: CASSIGGEVGNTIYF

clone size: .
D gene: TRBD1
V gene: TRBV23-1
J gene: TRBJ2-7
CDR3 DNA: TGCGCCGGAACGGACAGGACCCCCTACGAGCAGTACTTC
CDR3 protein: CAGTDRTPYEQYF

clone size: .
D gene: .
V gene: TRBV7-6
J gene: TRBJ2-5
CDR3 DNA: TGTGCCAGCAGCTTACGGCCAGCTCGGAGCCAAGAGACCCAGTACTTC
CDR3 protein: CASSLRPARSQETQYF

clone size: .
D gene: .
V gene: TRBV13
J gene: TRBJ1-4
CDR3 DNA: TGTGCCAGCAGCTTGAAGCAGAGAACCAGACTTGAAAAACTGTTTTTT
CDR3 protein: CASSLKQRTRLEKLFF

clone size: few
D gene: .
V gene: TRBV15
J gene: TRBJ1-5
CDR3 DNA: TGTGCCACCAGCAGGGACTTGGGGAATCAGCCCCAGCATTTT
CDR3 protein: CATSRDLGNQPQHF

clone size: once
D gene: TRBD1
V gene: TRBV4-1
J gene: TRBJ1-5
CDR3 DNA: TGCGCCAGCAGCCAAGCCCACAGGGGGGATCAGCCCCAGCATTTT
CDR3 protein: CASSQAHRGDQPQHF

clone size: .
D gene: .
V gene: TRBV29-1
J gene: TRBJ1-2
CDR3 DNA: TGCAGCGTACGAACGGACTATGGCTACACCTTC
CDR3 protein: CSVRTDYGYTF

clone size: few
D gene: TRBD2
V gene: TRBV27
J gene: TRBJ2-7
CDR3 DNA: TGTGCCAGCCAGCTAGCGGGAGGTTCGGACGAGCAGTACTTC
CDR3 protein: CASQLAGGSDEQYF

clone size: .
D gene: .
V gene: TRBV7-9
J gene: TRBJ2-2
CDR3 DNA: TGTGCCAGCCCAAGCTCCGGCCCGGTGGAGCTGTTTTTT
CDR3 protein: CASPSSGPVELFF

clone size: .
D gene: .
V gene: TRBV27
J gene: TRBJ2-3
CDR3 DNA: TGTGCCAGCAGTTTCTCCGACACGCGTACGCAGTATTTT
CDR3 protein: CASSFSDTRTQYF

clone size: .
D gene: .
V gene: TRBV27
J gene: TRBJ2-7
CDR3 DNA: TGTGCCAGCAGTTTAACCCTAGGGTACGAGCAGTACTTC
CDR3 protein: CASSLTLGYEQYF

clone size: .
D gene: .
V gene: TRBV27
J gene: TRBJ2-3
CDR3 DNA: TGTGCCAGCAGTTCATTTGCAGATACGCAGTATTTT
CDR3 protein: CASSSFADTQYF